A selection of T cell receptor beta chains follows, all from one sample in a study of blood T cells in healthy people across ages. TCRdb re-analysed the 5' RACE reads in MiXCR, keeping a single row per CDR3 protein. Of under 1 million distinct CDR3 sequences in the sample, around 42% were seen once. What was sequenced was blood. The receptors come from a man between 60 and 75 years old in good health. Each CDR3 is given with its conserved first and last residue. Fields, in order: D gene, V gene, J gene, clone size, CDR3 DNA, CDR3 protein. D genes are given only for firm matches. The size of a clone is reported for some rows only, either as once, few or many, or as a class for expanded clones.

d_gene: NA
v_gene: TRBV18
j_gene: TRBJ2-7
abundance: NA
CDR3nt: TGTGCCAGCTCAAAAAAGGGTGAGCAGTACTTC
CDR3aa: CASSKKGEQYF

d_gene: TRBD1
v_gene: TRBV20-1
j_gene: TRBJ1-5
abundance: NA
CDR3nt: TGCAGTGCCAAGGACAGGGCGAGCAATCAGCCCCAGCATTTT
CDR3aa: CSAKDRASNQPQHF

d_gene: NA
v_gene: TRBV7-9
j_gene: TRBJ2-7
abundance: few
CDR3nt: TGTGCCAGCAGCTTAGTCAGGGTCCCCTACGAGCAGTACTTC
CDR3aa: CASSLVRVPYEQYF

d_gene: NA
v_gene: TRBV6-6
j_gene: TRBJ2-7
abundance: once
CDR3nt: TGTGCCGCAAAGGGTACCCACGAGCAGTACTTC
CDR3aa: CAAKGTHEQYF

d_gene: NA
v_gene: TRBV6-2/TRBV6-3
j_gene: TRBJ2-1
abundance: few
CDR3nt: TGTGCCAGCACCCTTACGAGGGGGGGCCGGAATGAGCAGTTCTTC
CDR3aa: CASTLTRGGRNEQFF

d_gene: NA
v_gene: TRBV7-2
j_gene: TRBJ1-5
abundance: NA
CDR3nt: TGTGCCAGCGGGGATCCGGGACAACTCCAGCCCCAGCATTTT
CDR3aa: CASGDPGQLQPQHF

d_gene: NA
v_gene: TRBV7-8
j_gene: TRBJ1-3
abundance: NA
CDR3nt: TGTGCCAGCAGCTTAGTCATGGACACCATATATTTT
CDR3aa: CASSLVMDTIYF

d_gene: TRBD1
v_gene: TRBV20-1
j_gene: TRBJ1-6
abundance: NA
CDR3nt: TGCAGTGCTCGGACAGGGCCATATAATTCACCCCTCCACTTT
CDR3aa: CSARTGPYNSPLHF

d_gene: NA
v_gene: TRBV29-1
j_gene: TRBJ2-1
abundance: NA
CDR3nt: TGCAGCGCTGGGGCCAATGAGCAGTTCTTC
CDR3aa: CSAGANEQFF

d_gene: TRBD1
v_gene: TRBV12-3/TRBV12-4
j_gene: TRBJ2-1
abundance: NA
CDR3nt: TGTGCCAGCAGTTCTCTCAGGGGGCAGGAGCAGTTCTTC
CDR3aa: CASSSLRGQEQFF

d_gene: TRBD1
v_gene: TRBV30
j_gene: TRBJ1-5
abundance: few
CDR3nt: TGTGCCTGGAGCTGGGGACAGGGGAGCAATCAGCCCCAGCATTTT
CDR3aa: CAWSWGQGSNQPQHF

d_gene: NA
v_gene: TRBV7-7
j_gene: TRBJ1-4
abundance: NA
CDR3nt: TGTGCTAGCAGCCGGGGACCCGGAGAAAAACTGTTTTTT
CDR3aa: CASSRGPGEKLFF

d_gene: NA
v_gene: TRBV29-1
j_gene: TRBJ2-7
abundance: few
CDR3nt: TGCAGCTTTGCCGGGGGAGAGGTCGGTTACGAGCAGTACTTC
CDR3aa: CSFAGGEVGYEQYF

d_gene: NA
v_gene: TRBV4-1
j_gene: TRBJ2-5
abundance: few
CDR3nt: TGCGCCAGCAGCCCTGGGGCGGCGATCCTCCAAGAGACCCAGTACTTC
CDR3aa: CASSPGAAILQETQYF

d_gene: TRBD2
v_gene: TRBV20-1
j_gene: TRBJ2-3
abundance: NA
CDR3nt: TGCAGTGCTAGAGGGACGTCAGCGGGGGGTTGGGATACGCAGTATTTT
CDR3aa: CSARGTSAGGWDTQYF

d_gene: NA
v_gene: TRBV4-3
j_gene: TRBJ2-7
abundance: NA
CDR3nt: TGCGCCAGCAGCCTCTACGGGACCTACGAGCAGTACTTC
CDR3aa: CASSLYGTYEQYF

d_gene: NA
v_gene: TRBV7-9
j_gene: TRBJ2-5
abundance: NA
CDR3nt: TGTGCCAGCACCCTCCTGGGGGCAGGGCAAGAGACCCAGTACTTC
CDR3aa: CASTLLGAGQETQYF

d_gene: NA
v_gene: TRBV5-4
j_gene: TRBJ2-7
abundance: once
CDR3nt: TGTGCCAGCAGCTATACCCCCGGGACGGCAGGAGATTACGAGCAGTACTTC
CDR3aa: CASSYTPGTAGDYEQYF

d_gene: NA
v_gene: TRBV6-2/TRBV6-3
j_gene: TRBJ2-7
abundance: NA
CDR3nt: TGTGCCAGCAGACAGGGGAGCGGGGGTACCTACGAGCAGTACTTC
CDR3aa: CASRQGSGGTYEQYF

d_gene: NA
v_gene: TRBV13
j_gene: TRBJ2-7
abundance: few
CDR3nt: TGTGCCAGCAGCCCGAGGCCAGGGGTTGGTTACGAGCAGTACTTC
CDR3aa: CASSPRPGVGYEQYF

d_gene: NA
v_gene: TRBV5-1
j_gene: TRBJ2-1
abundance: NA
CDR3nt: TGCGCCAGCAGCTTGGCCGGGACCACCGGTGAGCAGTTCTTC
CDR3aa: CASSLAGTTGEQFF

d_gene: NA
v_gene: TRBV29-1
j_gene: TRBJ1-1
abundance: few
CDR3nt: TGCAGCGTTGTGATTACGAACACTGAAGCTTTCTTT
CDR3aa: CSVVITNTEAFF

d_gene: NA
v_gene: TRBV9
j_gene: TRBJ2-7
abundance: NA
CDR3nt: TGTGCCAGCAGCGTAACAGGTAACTCCTACGAGCAGTACTTC
CDR3aa: CASSVTGNSYEQYF

d_gene: NA
v_gene: TRBV13
j_gene: TRBJ2-5
abundance: many
CDR3nt: TGTGCCAGCAGCTTTGAGTCTAGCGAGACCCAGTACTTC
CDR3aa: CASSFESSETQYF

d_gene: TRBD1
v_gene: TRBV20-1
j_gene: TRBJ2-7
abundance: few
CDR3nt: TGCAGTGCTAGAGGCGACAGGGGGGAAAGAGGGCAGTACTTC
CDR3aa: CSARGDRGERGQYF

d_gene: NA
v_gene: TRBV15
j_gene: TRBJ1-6
abundance: NA
CDR3nt: TGTGCCACCAGCAGCCTCTCAGGCTATTCACCCCTCCACTTT
CDR3aa: CATSSLSGYSPLHF

d_gene: NA
v_gene: TRBV28
j_gene: TRBJ2-1
abundance: NA
CDR3nt: TGTGCCAGCAGTTTTCTGGGGGGCGAGCAGTTCTTC
CDR3aa: CASSFLGGEQFF

d_gene: TRBD1
v_gene: TRBV28
j_gene: TRBJ1-1
abundance: NA
CDR3nt: TGTGCCAGCAGTTCACTAGACAGGGGCTCGAGGAACACTGAAGCTTTCTTT
CDR3aa: CASSSLDRGSRNTEAFF

d_gene: NA
v_gene: TRBV6-5
j_gene: TRBJ2-4
abundance: NA
CDR3nt: TGTGCCAGCAGTTACTCGAGGGGAAGATTGGCCAAAAACATTCAGTACTTC
CDR3aa: CASSYSRGRLAKNIQYF

d_gene: TRBD1
v_gene: TRBV12-3/TRBV12-4
j_gene: TRBJ1-1
abundance: NA
CDR3nt: TGTGCCAGCAGTTTACTTAGGCAGGGGGGCACTGAAGCTTTCTTT
CDR3aa: CASSLLRQGGTEAFF

d_gene: TRBD1
v_gene: TRBV7-8
j_gene: TRBJ1-2
abundance: few
CDR3nt: TGTGCCAGCAGCTTACAGACAGGGGACGATGGCTACACCTTC
CDR3aa: CASSLQTGDDGYTF

d_gene: TRBD1
v_gene: TRBV25-1
j_gene: TRBJ1-2
abundance: NA
CDR3nt: TGTGCCAGCACTCCCGCCGGGACAGGGAGTGGCTACACCTTC
CDR3aa: CASTPAGTGSGYTF

d_gene: NA
v_gene: TRBV3-1
j_gene: TRBJ2-3
abundance: many
CDR3nt: TGTGCCAGCAGCCACGGACAACTCTTCTTCACAGATACGCAGTATTTT
CDR3aa: CASSHGQLFFTDTQYF

d_gene: TRBD2
v_gene: TRBV5-1
j_gene: TRBJ2-1
abundance: few
CDR3nt: TGCGCCAGCAGCCGAGGGACTAGCGGGGGGGCCGATGAGCAGTTCTTC
CDR3aa: CASSRGTSGGADEQFF

d_gene: NA
v_gene: TRBV5-1
j_gene: TRBJ2-7
abundance: NA
CDR3nt: TGCGCCAGCAGCTCGCGGGGAAGCTCCTACAATGAGCAGTACTTC
CDR3aa: CASSSRGSSYNEQYF

d_gene: NA
v_gene: TRBV7-2
j_gene: TRBJ1-5
abundance: NA
CDR3nt: TGTGCCAACCCTAGCAGGGTGTATCAGCCCCAGCATTTT
CDR3aa: CANPSRVYQPQHF

d_gene: TRBD1
v_gene: TRBV7-2
j_gene: TRBJ1-5
abundance: NA
CDR3nt: TGTGCCAGCAGCACAAGGACAGGGGACCAGCCCCAGCATTTT
CDR3aa: CASSTRTGDQPQHF

d_gene: NA
v_gene: TRBV2
j_gene: TRBJ1-1
abundance: once
CDR3nt: TGTGCCAGCAGTTCCTCGAACAGCGGGAACACTGAAGCTTTCTTT
CDR3aa: CASSSSNSGNTEAFF

d_gene: NA
v_gene: TRBV6-5
j_gene: TRBJ1-5
abundance: NA
CDR3nt: TGTGCCAGCAGTAGAAATGGGCAGGTTGGACAGCCCCAGCATTTT
CDR3aa: CASSRNGQVGQPQHF

d_gene: NA
v_gene: TRBV12-3/TRBV12-4
j_gene: TRBJ2-7
abundance: few
CDR3nt: TGTGCCAGCAGCAGACAGGCGGGCCCCTACGAGCAGTACTTC
CDR3aa: CASSRQAGPYEQYF